The 8 T cell receptor beta chains reported below all come from one sample, sequenced in a study of shared clonotypes between healthy human individuals. Generated by immunoSEQ multiplex PCR, the TCRdb table keeps only in-frame clones and is missing some. Of roughly 1,500,000 clones listed, around 98% are singletons. Sample: naive CD4+ T cells sorted from blood. Subset noted: CD45RA+ positively selected. The receptor source for this set is a man under 40 in good health.

Turning to this clone: The sample contains more than one DNA sequence encoding this CDR3. CDR3: CASSLTSGTYEQYF. The CDR3, as DNA: TGCGCCAGCAGCTTGACTAGCGGGACTTACGAGCAGTACTTC. The chain recombines TRBV5-1 with TRBJ2-7, with 10 nucleotides matching TRBD2. Unmatched junction bases numbered 2, after V lost 1 base and J lost 4 bases. CDR1 SGHRS and CDR2 YFSETQ come from the germline V gene. CDR3 length equals 14 residues.

This chain joins TRBV7-3 and TRBJ2-5, with TRBD1 identical over 7 bases. The germline V gene encodes CDR1 SGHTA and CDR2 FQGTGA. The ends lost 2 bases at V and 6 bases at J; junction bases unmatched: 9. CDR3 length: 15 residues. CDR3 DNA: TGTGCCAGCAGCTTATCAGGGACAGAGGGAAAGACCCAGTACTTC. This translates into CASSLSGTEGKTQYF.

The gene calls are TRBV15 and TRBJ1-1, with no clear D. Trimming removed 0 bases from V and 0 bases from J, with 11 bases in between. CDR3 length: 16 residues. Germline CDR1 LNHNV, CDR2 YYDKDF (reference sequence). CDR3 amino acids: CATSRDPGRMNTEAFF. DNA of the CDR3: TGTGCCACCAGCAGAGACCCGGGGAGAATGAACACTGAAGCTTTCTTT. The full variable domain, with the rest looked up from reference TRBV15 and TRBJ1-1, is DAMVIQNPRYQVTQFGKPVTLSCSQTLNHNVMYWYQQKSSQAPKLLFHYYDKDFNNEADTPDNFQSRRPNTSFCFLDIRSPGLGDTAMYLCATSRDPGRMNTEAFFGQGTRLTVV.

The chain combines TRBV5-1 with TRBJ2-1; TRBD2 agrees at 11 bases. Germline CDR1 and CDR2: SGHRS and YFSETQ. J lost 8 bases, V lost 2 bases, and 12 bases had no gene match. This CDR3 has 17 residues. CDR3 residues: CASSLELAGVGDDEQFF. The CDR3 DNA follows: TGCGCCAGCAGCTTAGAACTAGCGGGAGTGGGTGACGATGAGCAGTTCTTC.

The V call is TRBV30, the J call TRBJ1-2; 9 positions match TRBD1. The CDR3 is 15 residues long. Germline V CDR1 and CDR2: GTSNPN, SVGIG (reference sequence). With V trimmed by 3 bases and J by 2 bases, 7 bases remained unmatched. CDR3 DNA sequence: TGTGCCTGGAGCACGGGACAGGGAGGGAACTATGGCTACACCTTC. This codes for CAWSTGQGGNYGYTF.

The rearrangement uses TRBV4-3 and TRBJ2-7, with TRBD2 matching 15 bases. This CDR3 region has 16 residues. Germline loops: CDR1 LGHNA, CDR2 YSLEER. J was trimmed by 4 bases and V by 3 bases; bases with no gene match: 4. This CDR3 is CASSHLGTSGRYEQYF. The CDR3 DNA reads TGCGCCAGCAGCCATTTGGGGACTAGCGGGAGGTACGAGCAGTACTTC.

CDR3 sequence: CSVERGATNTEAFF. For the CDR3, the DNA is TGCAGCGTTGAGAGGGGGGCAACGAACACTGAAGCTTTCTTT. V is TRBV29-1 and J is TRBJ1-1; D might be TRBD1 (6 bases). The V end was cut by 3 bases, the J end by 1 base, with 12 bases between. In germline, CDR1 is SQVTM, CDR2 ANQGSEA. The CDR3 is made up of 14 amino acids. The entire variable domain, with the rest obtained from reference TRBV29-1 and TRBJ1-1, is as follows: SAVISQKPSRDICQRGTSLTIQCQVDSQVTMMFWYRQQPGQSLTLIATANQGSEATYESGFVIDKFPISRPNLTFSTLTVSNMSPEDSSIYLCSVERGATNTEAFFGQGTRLTVV.

The CDR3 sequence is CASSLAGGLAGMPKGIQYF. The CDR3 DNA follows: TGTGCCAGCAGCTTGGCCGGGGGTCTAGCGGGTATGCCAAAGGGCATTCAGTACTTC. J is TRBJ2-4 and V is TRBV5-4; the match to TRBD2 covers 8 bases. J was trimmed by 9 bases and V by 0 bases; bases with no gene match: 20. This CDR3 is 19 amino acids long. Looked up from germline, CDR1 is SGHNT and CDR2 is YYREEE (reference sequence).